This T cell receptor beta chain comes out of a study of OX40 agonist ivuxolimab in advanced cancers. Study-wide points: The average count of expanded clones was higher among CD8+ T cells than among CD4+.

To note about this clone: Its antigen is not identified.

Germline V CDR1 and CDR2: SGHVS, FNYEAQ. V was clipped by 3 bases and J by 2 bases, with 6 bases between them. CDR3 length: 13 amino acids. Some clones are missing from TCRdb's copy, which holds only in-frame ones; the method was immunoSEQ multiplex PCR. The sample includes 92,000 or so clones, over 80% of them seen just once. The TCR comes from an adult with an advanced solid tumor such as melanoma, head and neck, liver or kidney cancer. The chain combines TRBV7-6 with TRBJ2-3; D is undetermined. The sample here was CD4+ or CD8+ T cells sorted from blood, taken in a trial of the OX40 agonist ivuxolimab. The CDR3 is CASSLRNTDTQYF. DNA of the CDR3: TGTGCCAGCAGCTTGCGGAACACAGATACGCAGTATTTT.